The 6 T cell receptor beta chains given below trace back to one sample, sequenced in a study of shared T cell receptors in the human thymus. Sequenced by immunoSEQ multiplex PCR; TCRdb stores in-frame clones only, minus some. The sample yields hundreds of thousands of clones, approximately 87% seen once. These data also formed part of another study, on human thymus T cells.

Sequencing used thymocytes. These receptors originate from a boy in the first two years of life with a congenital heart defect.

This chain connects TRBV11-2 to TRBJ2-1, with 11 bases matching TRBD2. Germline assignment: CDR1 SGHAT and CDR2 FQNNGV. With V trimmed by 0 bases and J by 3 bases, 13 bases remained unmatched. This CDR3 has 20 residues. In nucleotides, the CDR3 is TGTGCCAGCAGCTTAGACGGACCTAGCGGGAGGCAAGAAGGCTACAATGAGCAGTTCTTC. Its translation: CASSLDGPSGRQEGYNEQFF.

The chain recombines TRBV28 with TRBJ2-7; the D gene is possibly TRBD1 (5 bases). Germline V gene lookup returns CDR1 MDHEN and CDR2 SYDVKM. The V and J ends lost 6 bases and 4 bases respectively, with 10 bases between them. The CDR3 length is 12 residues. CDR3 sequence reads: CASSPTVYEQYF. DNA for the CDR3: TGTGCCAGCAGCCCGACAGTATACGAGCAGTACTTC.

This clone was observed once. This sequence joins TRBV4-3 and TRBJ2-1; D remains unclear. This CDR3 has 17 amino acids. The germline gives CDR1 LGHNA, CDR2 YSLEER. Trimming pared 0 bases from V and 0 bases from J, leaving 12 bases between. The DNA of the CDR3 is TGCGCCAGCAGCCAAGAAGAAAACCTAAGCTCCTACAATGAGCAGTTCTTC. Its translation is CASSQEENLSSYNEQFF.

CDR3 coding DNA: TGTGCCAGCAGTTACCGGACTGATCCCTACGAGCAGTACTTC. The encoded protein is CASSYRTDPYEQYF. The chain joins TRBV5-4 to TRBJ2-7; D is perhaps TRBD2 (5 bases). The length of the CDR3 is 14 residues. Trimming took off 5 bases at V and 2 bases at J, with 14 bases between the two ends. Germline V gives CDR1 SGHNT, CDR2 YYREEE (reference sequence).

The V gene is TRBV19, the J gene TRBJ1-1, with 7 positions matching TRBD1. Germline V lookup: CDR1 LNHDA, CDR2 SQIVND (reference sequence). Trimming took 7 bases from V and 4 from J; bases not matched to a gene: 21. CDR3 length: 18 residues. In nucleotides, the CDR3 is TGTGCCAGTAAGGGGGCTAGGGGGATGCATAACCTAAGCACTGAAGCTTTCTTT. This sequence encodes CASKGARGMHNLSTEAFF.

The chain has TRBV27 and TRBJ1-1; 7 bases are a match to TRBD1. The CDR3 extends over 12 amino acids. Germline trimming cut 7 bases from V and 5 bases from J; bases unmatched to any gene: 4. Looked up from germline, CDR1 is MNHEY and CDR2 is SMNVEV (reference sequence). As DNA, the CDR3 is TGTGCCAGCAAGGGCAGGGGGACTGAAGCTTTCTTT. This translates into CASKGRGTEAFF.